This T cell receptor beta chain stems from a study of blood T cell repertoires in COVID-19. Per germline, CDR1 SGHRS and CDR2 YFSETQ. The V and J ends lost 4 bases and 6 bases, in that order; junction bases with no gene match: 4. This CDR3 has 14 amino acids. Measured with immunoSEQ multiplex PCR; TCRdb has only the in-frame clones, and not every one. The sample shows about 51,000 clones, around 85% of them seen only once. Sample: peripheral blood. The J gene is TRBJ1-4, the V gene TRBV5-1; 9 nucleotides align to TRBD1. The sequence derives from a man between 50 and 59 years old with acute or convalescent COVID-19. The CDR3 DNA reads TGCGCCAGCAGCGCGGACAGGGGCGATGAAAAACTGTTTTTT. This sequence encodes CASSADRGDEKLFF.